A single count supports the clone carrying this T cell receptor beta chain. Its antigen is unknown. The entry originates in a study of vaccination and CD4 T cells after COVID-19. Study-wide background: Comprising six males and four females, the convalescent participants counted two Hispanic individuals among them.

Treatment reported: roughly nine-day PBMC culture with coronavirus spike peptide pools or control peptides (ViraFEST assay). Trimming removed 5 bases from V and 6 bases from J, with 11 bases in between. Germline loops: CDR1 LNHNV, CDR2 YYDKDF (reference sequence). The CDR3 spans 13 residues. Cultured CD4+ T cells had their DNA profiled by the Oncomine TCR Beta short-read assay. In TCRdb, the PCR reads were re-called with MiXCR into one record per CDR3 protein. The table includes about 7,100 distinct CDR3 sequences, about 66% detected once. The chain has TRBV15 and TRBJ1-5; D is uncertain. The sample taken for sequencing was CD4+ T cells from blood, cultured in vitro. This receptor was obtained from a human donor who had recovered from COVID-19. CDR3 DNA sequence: TGTGCCACCAGCCCAAGAGAGGCTCAGCCCCAGCATTTT. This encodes CATSPREAQPQHF.